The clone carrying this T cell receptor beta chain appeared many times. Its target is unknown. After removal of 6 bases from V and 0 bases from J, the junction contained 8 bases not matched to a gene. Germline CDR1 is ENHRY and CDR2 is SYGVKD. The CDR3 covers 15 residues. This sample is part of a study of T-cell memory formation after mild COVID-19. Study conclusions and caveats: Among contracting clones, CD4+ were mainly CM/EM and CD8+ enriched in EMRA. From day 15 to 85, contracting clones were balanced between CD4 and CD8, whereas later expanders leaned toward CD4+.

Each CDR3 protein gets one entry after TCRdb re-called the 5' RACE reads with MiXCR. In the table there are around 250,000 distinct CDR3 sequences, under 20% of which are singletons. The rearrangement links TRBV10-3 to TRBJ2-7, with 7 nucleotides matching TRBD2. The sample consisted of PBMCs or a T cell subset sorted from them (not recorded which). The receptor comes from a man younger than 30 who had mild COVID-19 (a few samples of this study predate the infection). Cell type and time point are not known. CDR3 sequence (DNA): TGTGCCATCAGCCCCGGGACTAAAAGCTCCTACGAGCAGTACTTC. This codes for CAISPGTKSSYEQYF.